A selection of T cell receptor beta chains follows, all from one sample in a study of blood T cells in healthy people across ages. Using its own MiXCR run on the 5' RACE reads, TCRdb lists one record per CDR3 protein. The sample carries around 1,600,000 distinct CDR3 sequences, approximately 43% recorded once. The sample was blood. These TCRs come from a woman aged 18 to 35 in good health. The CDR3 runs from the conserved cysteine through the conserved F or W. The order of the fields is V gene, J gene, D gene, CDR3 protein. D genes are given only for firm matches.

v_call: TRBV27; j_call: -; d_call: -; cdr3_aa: CASSWGTASWYEQYF
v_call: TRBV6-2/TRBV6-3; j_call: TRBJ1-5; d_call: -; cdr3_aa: CASSARGSSNQPQHF
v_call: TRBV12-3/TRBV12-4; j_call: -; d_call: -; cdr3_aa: CASSLTRQNQETQYF
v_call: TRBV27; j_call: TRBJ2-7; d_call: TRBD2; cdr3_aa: CASKRGETYEQYF
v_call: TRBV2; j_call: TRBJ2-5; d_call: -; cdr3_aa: CASTAGPLEEQYF
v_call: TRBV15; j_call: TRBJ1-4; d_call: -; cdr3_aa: CATSRDLANEKLFF
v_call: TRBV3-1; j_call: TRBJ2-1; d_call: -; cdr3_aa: CASSQAPLNEQFF
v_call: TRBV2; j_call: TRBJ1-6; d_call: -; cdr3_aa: CASRRDYNSPLHF
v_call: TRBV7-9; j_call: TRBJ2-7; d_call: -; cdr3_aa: CASSLGPGTTVSYEQYF
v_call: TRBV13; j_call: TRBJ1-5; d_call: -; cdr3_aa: CASSLGRGSSQPQHF
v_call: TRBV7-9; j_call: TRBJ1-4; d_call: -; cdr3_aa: CASSEPGTSNEKLFF
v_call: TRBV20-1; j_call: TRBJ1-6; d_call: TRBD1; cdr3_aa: CSAPSQGARSSPLHF
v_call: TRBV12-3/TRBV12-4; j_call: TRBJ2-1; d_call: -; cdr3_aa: CASRQGSGRVRNEQFF
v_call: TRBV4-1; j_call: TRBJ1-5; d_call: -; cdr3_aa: CASSQEVAGHNQPQHF
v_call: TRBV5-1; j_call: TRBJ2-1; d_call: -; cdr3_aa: CASSLWQGSTNTSPFF
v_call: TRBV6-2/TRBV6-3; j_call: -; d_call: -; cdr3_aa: CASTSGPRTYEQYF
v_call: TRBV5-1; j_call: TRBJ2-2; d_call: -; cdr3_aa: CASSWVPGNTGELFF
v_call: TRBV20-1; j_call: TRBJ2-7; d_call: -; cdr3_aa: CSARGVLLVSYEQYF
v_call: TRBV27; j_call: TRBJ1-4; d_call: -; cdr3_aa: CATRTVLNEKLFF
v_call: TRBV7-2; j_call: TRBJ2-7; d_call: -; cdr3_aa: CASSLDFHYEQYF
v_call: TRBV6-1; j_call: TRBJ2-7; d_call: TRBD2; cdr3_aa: CASSGTSGVDEQYF
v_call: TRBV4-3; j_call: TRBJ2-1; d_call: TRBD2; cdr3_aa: CASSHGGVVGDEQFF
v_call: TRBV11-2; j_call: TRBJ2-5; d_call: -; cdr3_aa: CASSPVSRKETQYF
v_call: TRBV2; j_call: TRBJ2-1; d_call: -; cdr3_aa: CASSEKTSEETQFF
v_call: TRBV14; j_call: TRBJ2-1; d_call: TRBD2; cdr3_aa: CASSSSGALYNEQFF
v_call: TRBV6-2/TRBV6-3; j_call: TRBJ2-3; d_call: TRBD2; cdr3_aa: CASSRRTSGGDTQYF
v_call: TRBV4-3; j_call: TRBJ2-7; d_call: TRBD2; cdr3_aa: CASSQDGLAGQYEQYF
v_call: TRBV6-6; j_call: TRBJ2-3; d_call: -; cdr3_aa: CASKMTVSTDTQYF
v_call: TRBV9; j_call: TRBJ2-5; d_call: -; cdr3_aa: CASSVAAGEETQYF
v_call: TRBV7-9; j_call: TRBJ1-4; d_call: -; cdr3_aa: CASSPLWELENEKLFF
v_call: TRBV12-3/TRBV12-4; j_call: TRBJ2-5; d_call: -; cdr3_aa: CASSLGRAPETQYF
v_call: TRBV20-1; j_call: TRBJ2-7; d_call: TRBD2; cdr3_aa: CSAPLAASSYEQYF
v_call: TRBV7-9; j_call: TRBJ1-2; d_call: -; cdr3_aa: CASSFESGYTF
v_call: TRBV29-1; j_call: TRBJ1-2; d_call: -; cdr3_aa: CSAWGGSGKDYGYTF
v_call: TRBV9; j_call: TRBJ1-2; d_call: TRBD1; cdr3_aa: CASSVTGESYGYTF